The clone carrying this TCR beta chain was counted between two and nine times. No antigen is known for it. This entry comes from a study of naive and memory T cell subsets. With V trimmed by 0 bases and J by 6 bases, 6 bases remained unmatched. The CDR3 length is 17 residues. Germline V gives CDR1 MNHEY, CDR2 SVGEGT. An equimolar mix of two oligonucleotides served as the beta constant-region primer for TRBC1 and TRBC2. Ligated cDNA was amplified by four rounds of PCR with nested alpha and beta constant-region primers and SP2. A 12-nucleotide UMI and the SP2 primer were added to the cDNA 3' end by oligonucleotide ligation. TCRdb reprocessed the UMI-ligation and nested PCR reads with MiXCR, giving one entry per CDR3 protein. In the table there are more than 95,000 distinct CDR3 sequences, approximately 14% of which are singletons. Regarding the study as a whole: Gini index rose across naive, CM, EM and EMRA in CD4 and CD8. TCR counts from RNA may reflect activation-linked expression changes. Over 85% of naive TCR sequences appeared only once, unlike memory subsets. A few larger clonotypes appeared in naive repertoires, especially CD8, possibly memory cells re-expressing CD45RA.

This clonotype was sampled from a human donor in good health. What was sequenced was naive CD8+ T cells from blood. The chain couples TRBV6-2 or TRBV6-3 to TRBJ2-1; 12 nucleotides line up with TRBD2. CDR3 DNA: TGTGCCAGCAGTTACTCACTTCTAGCGGGGGGGGGCAATGAGCAGTTCTTC. It yields the protein CASSYSLLAGGGNEQFF.